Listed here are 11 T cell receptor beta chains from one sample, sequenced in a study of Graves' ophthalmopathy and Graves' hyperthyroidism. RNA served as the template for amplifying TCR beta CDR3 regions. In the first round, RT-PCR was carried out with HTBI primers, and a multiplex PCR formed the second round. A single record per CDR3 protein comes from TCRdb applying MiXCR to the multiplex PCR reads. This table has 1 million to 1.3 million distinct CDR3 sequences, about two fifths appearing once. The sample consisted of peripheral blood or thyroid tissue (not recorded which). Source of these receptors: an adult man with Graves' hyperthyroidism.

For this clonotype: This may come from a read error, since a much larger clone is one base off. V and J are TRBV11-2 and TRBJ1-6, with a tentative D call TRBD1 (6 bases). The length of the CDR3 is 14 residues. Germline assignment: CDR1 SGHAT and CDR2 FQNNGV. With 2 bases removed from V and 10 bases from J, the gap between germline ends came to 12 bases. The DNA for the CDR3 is TGTGCCAGCAGCTTAAAACCCAGGGGATCACCCCTCCACTTT. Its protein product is CASSLKPRGSPLHF.

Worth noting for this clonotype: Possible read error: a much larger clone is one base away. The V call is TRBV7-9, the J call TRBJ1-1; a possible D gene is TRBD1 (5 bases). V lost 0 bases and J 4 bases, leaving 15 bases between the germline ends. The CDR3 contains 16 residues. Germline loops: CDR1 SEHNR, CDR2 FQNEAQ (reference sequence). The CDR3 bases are TGTGCCAGCAGCTTAGCGGCGGGACGGATGAGCACTGAAGCTTTCTTT. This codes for CASSLAAGRMSTEAFF.

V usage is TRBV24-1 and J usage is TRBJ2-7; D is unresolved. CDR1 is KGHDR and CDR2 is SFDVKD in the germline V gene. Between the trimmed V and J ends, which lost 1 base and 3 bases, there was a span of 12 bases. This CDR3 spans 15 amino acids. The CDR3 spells CATSDFRAGHYEQYF. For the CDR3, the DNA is TGTGCCACCAGTGATTTTCGGGCAGGCCACTACGAGCAGTACTTC.

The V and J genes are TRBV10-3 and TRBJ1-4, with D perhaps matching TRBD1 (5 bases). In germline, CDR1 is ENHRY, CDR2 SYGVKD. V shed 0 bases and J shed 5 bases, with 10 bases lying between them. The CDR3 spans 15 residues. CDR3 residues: CAISESGRENEKLFF. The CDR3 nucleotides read TGTGCCATCAGTGAGTCGGGCAGGGAGAATGAAAAACTGTTTTTT.

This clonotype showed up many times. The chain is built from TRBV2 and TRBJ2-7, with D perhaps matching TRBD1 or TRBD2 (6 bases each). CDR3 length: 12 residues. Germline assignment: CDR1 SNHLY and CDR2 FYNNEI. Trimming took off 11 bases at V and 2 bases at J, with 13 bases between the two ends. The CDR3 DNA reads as TGTGCCTACAGGGACTCGACCTACGAGCAGTACTTC. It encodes CAYRDSTYEQYF.

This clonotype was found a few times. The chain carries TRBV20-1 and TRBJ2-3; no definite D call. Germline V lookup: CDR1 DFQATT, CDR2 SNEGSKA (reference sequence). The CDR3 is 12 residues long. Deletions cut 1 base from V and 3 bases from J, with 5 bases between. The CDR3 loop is CSARGPTDTQYF. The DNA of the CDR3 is TGCAGTGCTAGAGGCCCGACAGATACGCAGTATTTT.

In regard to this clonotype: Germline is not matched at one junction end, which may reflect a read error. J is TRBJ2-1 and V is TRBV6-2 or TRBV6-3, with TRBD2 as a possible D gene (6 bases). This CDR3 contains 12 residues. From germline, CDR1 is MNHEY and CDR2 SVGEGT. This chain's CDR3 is CASRESCNEQFF. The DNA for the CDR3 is TGTGCCAGCCGGGAGTCCTGCAATGAGCAGTTCTTC.

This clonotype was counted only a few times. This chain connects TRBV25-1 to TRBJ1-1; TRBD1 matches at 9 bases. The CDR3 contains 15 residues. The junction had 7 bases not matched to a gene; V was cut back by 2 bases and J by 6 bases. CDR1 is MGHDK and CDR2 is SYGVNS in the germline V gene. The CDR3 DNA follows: TGTGCCAGCAGTGAAACCATACAGGGGGCTCCTGAAGCTTTCTTT. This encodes CASSETIQGAPEAFF.

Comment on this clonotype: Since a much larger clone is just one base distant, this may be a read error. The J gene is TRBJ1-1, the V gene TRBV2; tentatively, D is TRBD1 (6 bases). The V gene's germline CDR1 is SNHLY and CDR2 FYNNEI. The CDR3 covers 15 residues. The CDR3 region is CASSGRGLANSEAFF. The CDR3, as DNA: TGTGCCAGCAGTGGAAGGGGGTTAGCGAACAGTGAAGCTTTCTTT.

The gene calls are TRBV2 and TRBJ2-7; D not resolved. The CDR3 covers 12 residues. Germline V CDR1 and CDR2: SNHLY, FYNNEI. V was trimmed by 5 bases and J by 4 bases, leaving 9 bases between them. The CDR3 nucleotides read TGTGCCAGCAGTCCCCAGAGGTACGAGCAGTACTTC. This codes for CASSPQRYEQYF.

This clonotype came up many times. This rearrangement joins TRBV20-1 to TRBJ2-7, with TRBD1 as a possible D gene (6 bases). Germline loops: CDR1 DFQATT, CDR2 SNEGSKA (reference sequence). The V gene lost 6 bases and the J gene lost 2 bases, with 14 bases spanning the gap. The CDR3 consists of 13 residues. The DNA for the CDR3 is TGCAGTGCCGACCGGGACATGGCCTACGAGCAGTACTTC. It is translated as CSADRDMAYEQYF.